Below, 20 T cell receptor beta chains from the same sample are listed, as sequenced in a study of T cell changes during pregnancy in multiple sclerosis. Some clones are missing from TCRdb's copy, which holds only in-frame ones; the method was immunoSEQ multiplex PCR. The repertoire has 40,000 to 60,000 clones, roughly nine tenths of them found once; the top ten carry about 10%. The material sequenced was CD8+ T cells from peripheral blood mononuclear cells, taken after pregnancy. These receptors came from a female donor with multiple sclerosis, enrolled in a pregnancy study.

V is TRBV7-3 and J is TRBJ2-3, with 8 positions matching TRBD1. The CDR3 covers 16 residues. In germline, CDR1 is SGHTA, CDR2 FQGTGA. Trimming removed 4 bases from V and 7 bases from J; junction bases left unmatched: 13. This chain's CDR3 is CASSSVAGTGVYTQYF. For the CDR3, the DNA is TGTGCCAGCAGCTCGGTGGCCGGGACAGGAGTTTATACGCAGTATTTT.

This clone was seen a few times. The V call is TRBV5-8, the J call TRBJ1-1; possible D gene TRBD1, 6 bases. V lost 6 bases to trimming and J lost 5 bases, with 11 bases between them. This CDR3 has 12 amino acids. Germline V CDR1 and CDR2: SGHTS, YDEGEE. The CDR3 DNA follows: TGTGCCAGCATCCAGGGGTTAACTGAAGCTTTCTTT. Translated, it gives CASIQGLTEAFF.

This chain links TRBV5-1 with TRBJ1-3; D gene unclear. This CDR3 is 15 amino acids long. Looked up from germline, CDR1 is SGHRS and CDR2 is YFSETQ. The V and J ends lost 9 bases and 4 bases respectively, with 20 bases between them. CDR3 nucleotides: TGCGCCAACCCCCCCGTGTGGCGGCTAGGAAACACCATATATTTT. It codes for CANPPVWRLGNTIYF.

V usage is TRBV6-5 and J usage is TRBJ2-3; D possibly corresponds to TRBD2 (5 bases). Germline CDR1 is MNHEY and CDR2 is SVGAGI. This CDR3 comprises 14 residues. Trimming pared 8 bases from V and 1 base from J, leaving 13 bases between. This CDR3 reads CASRGWGGTDTQYF. The DNA for the CDR3 is TGTGCCAGCCGGGGATGGGGTGGCACAGATACGCAGTATTTT.

V is TRBV7-2 and J is TRBJ2-3; 9 bases are a match to TRBD2. V trimming: 4 bases; J trimming: 1 base; junction bases outside the gene matches: 3. The CDR3 length is 15 residues. CDR1 SGHTA and CDR2 FQGNSA come from the germline V gene. The CDR3 DNA follows: TGTGCCAGCAGCTACTTAGCGGGGGGCACAGATACGCAGTATTTT. As protein: CASSYLAGGTDTQYF.

The chain combines TRBV6-5 with TRBJ2-7, with D possibly being TRBD1 (5 bases). CDR1 is MNHEY, CDR2 SVGAGI, per germline. V dropped 0 bases and J dropped 5 bases, with 14 bases sitting between them. This CDR3 has 15 residues. Written as DNA, the CDR3 is TGTGCCAGCAGTTACTCCCAGGGTCAAGTCGACGAGCAGTACTTC. It is translated as CASSYSQGQVDEQYF.

The chain couples TRBV19 to TRBJ2-7, with D tentatively TRBD2 (5 bases). Germline values: CDR1 LNHDA, CDR2 SQIVND (reference sequence). The germline V and J ends were trimmed by 3 bases and 2 bases, with 14 bases remaining between them. The CDR3 runs 15 residues. The CDR3 region has the DNA TGTGCCAGTAGTATCTTAGGACTCGGTACCTACGAGCAGTACTTC. It encodes CASSILGLGTYEQYF.

The rearrangement uses TRBV27 and TRBJ2-7; D is possibly TRBD2 (6 bases). V was trimmed by 3 bases and J by 2 bases, leaving 14 bases between them. This CDR3 is 15 amino acids long. Germline V gene data show CDR1 as MNHEY and CDR2 as SMNVEV (reference sequence). The CDR3 nucleotides read TGTGCCAGCAGTTTCCGGGACTCCTGGACCTACGAGCAGTACTTC. Translating gives CASSFRDSWTYEQYF.

J is TRBJ2-1 and V is TRBV7-8; 9 bases are a match to TRBD1. Germline V gives CDR1 SGHVS, CDR2 FQNEAQ. V lost 3 bases to trimming and J lost 4 bases; unmatched junction nucleotides: 4. The CDR3 covers 15 residues. The CDR3, as DNA: TGTGCCAGCAGCTTTGGACAGGGGATTTACAATGAGCAGTTCTTC. This translates into CASSFGQGIYNEQFF. The variable domain in full, completed from reference TRBV7-8 and TRBJ2-1, reads GAGVSQSPRYKVAKRGQDVALRCDPISGHVSLFWYQQALGQGPEFLTYFQNEAQLDKSGLPSDRFFAERPEGSVSTLKIQRTQQEDSAVYLCASSFGQGIYNEQFFGPGTRLTVL.

The rearrangement joins TRBV2 to TRBJ2-1; possible D gene TRBD2, 7 bases. This CDR3 has 17 amino acids. CDR1 is SNHLY, CDR2 FYNNEI, per germline. The ends were cut back, 6 bases at V and 9 bases at J, with 27 bases in the middle. DNA of the CDR3: TGTGCCAGCAGAGGGGGGTCTGGGACCCCCGGGGGGCGTGAGCAGTTCTTC. Translation gives CASRGGSGTPGGREQFF.

The chain recombines TRBV7-8 with TRBJ2-7; TRBD2 is a possible D gene (5 bases). The CDR3 spans 13 residues. CDR1 and CDR2 from the germline V gene are SGHVS and FQNEAQ. The V and J ends lost 7 bases and 5 bases respectively, with 15 bases between them. DNA of the CDR3: TGTGCCAGCACCGAGAACGGGGTGGACGAGCAGTACTTC. Its translation: CASTENGVDEQYF.

CDR3 coding DNA: TGTGCCAGCAGCTCCGGATCCACACAGGCTTCTAGCACAGATACGCAGTATTTT. It translates to CASSSGSTQASSTDTQYF. The rearrangement joins TRBV7-9 to TRBJ2-3; possible D gene TRBD1, 5 bases. The CDR3 has 18 amino acids. Trimming pared 4 bases from V and 0 bases from J, leaving 20 bases between. Germline CDR1 is SEHNR and CDR2 is FQNEAQ (reference sequence).

Remarks on this clone: The DNA is left out, because the CDR3 cannot be placed on it with certainty; the CDR3 is given as TCRdb lists it. V is TRBV10-3 and J is TRBJ1-2; the tabulated D call, TRBD1, remains unverified against the DNA. The CDR3 is 17 residues long, ends included. Germline CDR1 is ENHRY and CDR2 is SYGVKD. This CDR3 is CAISEFGQGSPKSTLTF.

This sequence joins TRBV6-4 and TRBJ2-1, with 8 bases that match TRBD2. The CDR3 totals 15 residues. Germline values: CDR1 MRHNA, CDR2 SNTAGT. The V gene end was trimmed by 4 bases and the J gene end by 0 bases; junction bases not matched to a gene: 2. The CDR3 loop is CASSVSGSSYNEQFF. CDR3 DNA: TGTGCCAGCAGTGTGAGCGGGAGCTCCTACAATGAGCAGTTCTTC.

The rearrangement links TRBV7-9 to TRBJ2-1; 8 bases fit TRBD1. V shed 4 bases, J shed 10 bases, and the junction held 9 bases outside the gene matches. The germline CDR1 and CDR2 sequences are SEHNR and FQNEAQ (reference sequence). The CDR3 consists of 14 residues. The CDR3 protein is CASSSPDRAVEQFF. The CDR3 DNA reads TGTGCCAGCAGCTCACCGGACAGGGCGGTCGAGCAGTTCTTC.

V and J are TRBV14 and TRBJ1-2, with D tentatively TRBD1 (5 bases). V lost 2 bases, J lost 3 bases, and 7 bases lay in between. The length of the CDR3 is 13 residues. The V gene's germline CDR1 is SGHDN and CDR2 FVKESK. The CDR3: CASSQQGYYGYTF. The CDR3 region has the DNA TGTGCCAGCAGCCAACAGGGTTACTATGGCTACACCTTC.

The chain is built from TRBV10-2 and TRBJ1-5; D remains ambiguous. CDR1 and CDR2 from the germline V gene are WSHSY and SAAADI. Trimming took 8 bases from V and 3 from J, leaving 11 bases between them. The CDR3 consists of 13 residues. The CDR3 region is CASGSGFNQPQHF. The DNA for the CDR3 is TGCGCCAGCGGCAGCGGCTTCAATCAGCCCCAGCATTTT.

V and J are TRBV5-6 and TRBJ2-7, with 9 positions matching TRBD1. CDR3 length equals 16 residues. Losses at the gene ends were 1 base for V and 0 bases for J; bases not matched to a gene: 5. In germline, CDR1 is SGHDT, CDR2 YYEEEE. CDR3 nucleotides: TGTGCCAGCAGCTTGATCTCGGACAGGGGCTCCTACGAGCAGTACTTC. It codes for CASSLISDRGSYEQYF.

The chain combines TRBV4-1 with TRBJ1-1; TRBD1 aligns across 9 bases. The CDR3 spans 16 residues. The germline gives CDR1 MGHRA, CDR2 YSYEKL. V was clipped by 2 bases and J by 1 base; unmatched bases: 5. CDR3 DNA sequence: TGCGCCAGCAGCCAAATCTCGGGACAGGGGAACACTGAAGCTTTCTTT. Residues: CASSQISGQGNTEAFF.

The J gene is TRBJ2-5, the V gene TRBV7-9; possible D gene TRBD1, 5 bases. This CDR3 is 14 amino acids long. The V end was cut by 6 bases, the J end by 1 base, with 12 bases between. Germline CDR1 is SEHNR and CDR2 is FQNEAQ (reference sequence). CDR3 protein: CASRKGSVQETQYF. CDR3 nucleotide sequence: TGTGCCAGCAGGAAGGGGTCGGTCCAAGAGACCCAGTACTTC. Looking up the rest from reference TRBV7-9 and TRBJ2-5 gives the full variable domain: DTGVSQNPRHKITKRGQNVTFRCDPISEHNRLYWYRQTLGQGPEFLTYFQNEAQLEKSRLLSDRFSAERPKGSFSTLEIQRTEQGDSAMYLCASRKGSVQETQYFGPGTRLLVL.